The 31 T cell receptor beta chains below all came from one sample that was sequenced in a study of T-cell reconstitution after alpha-beta-depleted transplantation in children. Unique molecular identifiers tagged the TCRbeta library. TCRdb called the PCR reads again in MiXCR, with one record for every CDR3 protein. The sample lists around 370,000 distinct CDR3 sequences; 15% to 20% were seen once. The starting material was PBMCs, mostly from graft donor cells, obtained 360 days after TCRalphabeta/CD19-depleted stem cell transplant. These receptor sequences come from a male patient under 10 years old who had a stem cell transplant for acute lymphoblastic leukemia, so the T cells may come from the graft donor.

This clonotype was seen a few times. The chain links TRBV5-1 to TRBJ1-1, with D uncertain. This CDR3 is built from 14 residues. Trimming shortened V by 0 bases and J by 5 bases, and 11 bases separated the two germline ends. Germline V lookup: CDR1 SGHRS, CDR2 YFSETQ. The CDR3 region is CASSLGPRRTEAFF. The CDR3 nucleotides are TGCGCCAGCAGCTTGGGACCTCGGAGGACTGAAGCTTTCTTT. Full variable domain (outside the CDR3, taken from reference TRBV5-1 and TRBJ1-1): KAGVTQTPRYLIKTRGQQVTLSCSPISGHRSVSWYQQTPGQGLQFLFEYFSETQRNKGNFPGRFSGRQFSNSRSEMNVSTLELGDSALYLCASSLGPRRTEAFFGQGTRLTVV.

The chain links TRBV4-3 to TRBJ2-1, with D perhaps TRBD2 (5 bases). V dropped 0 bases and J dropped 2 bases, with 11 bases sitting between them. CDR3 length equals 16 residues. Germline CDR1 reads LGHNA; CDR2 reads YSLEER. CDR3 sequence reads: CASSQDRAGAYNEQFF. CDR3 coding DNA: TGCGCCAGCAGCCAAGATCGGGCGGGTGCCTACAATGAGCAGTTCTTC.

On this clonotype itself: A much more abundant neighbour one base away suggests this may be a read error. The gene calls are TRBV7-9 and TRBJ2-2; D perhaps matches TRBD1 (6 bases). This CDR3 comprises 14 residues. Trimming cost V 9 bases and J 1 base, with 12 bases left between them. CDR1 and CDR2 (germline): SEHNR, FQNEAQ (reference sequence). CDR3 sequence reads: CARSPDRNTGELFF. Here the CDR3 DNA reads TGTGCCAGGAGCCCGGACAGGAACACCGGGGAGCTGTTTTTT.

The chain's CDR3 is CASTHRDTGNTIYF. In DNA form, the CDR3 reads TGTGCCAGCACCCACCGGGACACTGGAAACACCATATATTTT. The chain joins TRBV28 to TRBJ1-3; D may be TRBD1 (6 bases). The CDR3 runs to 14 residues. Germline CDR1 is MDHEN and CDR2 is SYDVKM. V lost 7 bases and J lost 2, with 12 bases in between.

This clonotype was found a few times. V usage is TRBV3-1 and J usage is TRBJ2-1; D might be TRBD2 (5 bases). V dropped 1 base and J dropped 8 bases, with 9 bases sitting between them. CDR1 LGHDT and CDR2 YNNKEL come from the germline V gene (reference sequence). This CDR3 region has 13 residues. The CDR3 loop is CASSQARGHEQFF. In DNA form, the CDR3 reads TGTGCCAGCAGCCAAGCTCGGGGTCATGAGCAGTTCTTC.

This clonotype was seen a handful of times. J is TRBJ2-5 and V is TRBV29-1, with TRBD1 matching 7 bases. This CDR3 comprises 14 residues. V shed 0 bases, J shed 5 bases, and the junction held 6 bases outside the gene matches. CDR1 is SQVTM, CDR2 ANQGSEA, per germline. The CDR3 nucleotides are TGCAGCGTTGAAGATAGGAACAGGGGCGAGACCCAGTACTTC. Its translation: CSVEDRNRGETQYF.

This chain uses TRBV4-3 with TRBJ2-3; 13 nucleotides line up with TRBD2. The CDR3 runs 17 residues. V was pared by 0 bases and J by 5 bases, with 5 bases of the junction left unmatched. Germline V gene data show CDR1 as LGHNA and CDR2 as YSLEER. The CDR3 loop is CASSQERLAGGGDTQYF. The DNA for the CDR3 is TGCGCCAGCAGCCAAGAGAGACTAGCGGGAGGAGGAGATACGCAGTATTTT.

This clonotype was detected a few times. This chain uses TRBV30 with TRBJ2-7, with D uncertain. The germline gives CDR1 GTSNPN, CDR2 SVGIG (reference sequence). The CDR3 totals 16 residues. The V end lost 0 bases, the J end lost 2 bases, and 17 bases lay between the germline ends. CDR3: CAWSVLWAAAPYEQYF. The CDR3 nucleotides are TGTGCCTGGAGTGTACTATGGGCGGCGGCCCCCTACGAGCAGTACTTC.

The DNA for the CDR3 is TGTGCCAGCAGCTCGGGGAGAGCGCCCCTCCACTTT. Amino acid sequence: CASSSGRAPLHF. V usage is TRBV7-9 and J usage is TRBJ1-6; D call uncertain. Germline V gene data show CDR1 as SEHNR and CDR2 as FQNEAQ (reference sequence). This CDR3 spans 12 amino acids. V lost 4 bases to trimming and J lost 13 bases, with 11 bases between them.

This clonotype was observed at least ten times. The V and J genes are TRBV4-3 and TRBJ1-1; weak D call: TRBD1 (5 bases). Per the germline V gene, CDR1 is LGHNA and CDR2 is YSLEER. Trimming removed 4 bases at V and 3 bases at J, with 18 bases between. The CDR3 totals 16 residues. The CDR3 here is CASSLEMQGVHTEAFF. In DNA, the CDR3 is TGCGCCAGCAGCCTGGAAATGCAGGGTGTTCACACTGAAGCTTTCTTT.

The rearrangement links TRBV5-5 to TRBJ2-1, with D perhaps given as TRBD1 or TRBD2 (5 bases each). Germline V gene sequence: CDR1 SGHKS, CDR2 YYEKEE (reference sequence). Trimming shortened V by 6 bases and J by 3 bases, and 19 bases separated the two germline ends. The CDR3 has 16 residues. CDR3 sequence reads: CASTPGPRGFYNEQFF. CDR3 nucleotides: TGTGCCAGCACCCCAGGCCCGAGGGGATTCTACAATGAGCAGTTCTTC.

The table lists this clonotype with a few counts. This sequence joins TRBV9 and TRBJ2-1; D gene unclear. Per the germline V gene, CDR1 is SGDLS and CDR2 is YYNGEE. Trimming stripped 1 base from V and 2 bases from J, with 10 bases between. The CDR3 consists of 15 residues. The CDR3 DNA sequence: TGTGCCAGCAGCGTAAGGCGAGAGGCCTACAATGAGCAGTTCTTC. This translates into CASSVRREAYNEQFF.

V and J are TRBV14 and TRBJ1-2; no definite D call. The V gene lost 0 bases and the J gene lost 4 bases, with 15 bases spanning the gap. The germline V gene has CDR1 SGHDN and CDR2 FVKESK. There are 16 residues in the CDR3. The CDR3, as DNA: TGTGCCAGCAGCCAAGATCTTCCGAGCAGCTCCTATGGCTACACCTTC. This translates into CASSQDLPSSSYGYTF.

The rearrangement uses TRBV7-9 and TRBJ2-4, with D perhaps TRBD1 (5 bases). V lost 2 bases, J lost 6 bases, and 14 bases lay in between. This CDR3 is 15 amino acids long. Germline V gives CDR1 SEHNR, CDR2 FQNEAQ (reference sequence). CDR3 protein: CASSLNRQGTNIQYF. In DNA, the CDR3 is TGTGCCAGCAGCTTAAACCGCCAGGGCACAAACATTCAGTACTTC.

This CDR3 is CASSQDQGPYNSPLHF. The CDR3 DNA sequence: TGCGCCAGCAGCCAAGATCAGGGGCCCTATAATTCACCCCTCCACTTT. The J gene is TRBJ1-6, the V gene TRBV4-3; maybe TRBD1 (6 bases). Germline CDR1 reads LGHNA; CDR2 reads YSLEER. The CDR3 runs to 16 residues. V lost 0 bases and J lost 2, with 8 bases in between.

For this clonotype: Without the conserved terminal phenylalanine or tryptophan, this CDR3 likely stems from a read error. This chain uses TRBV29-1 with TRBJ2-7; tentatively, D is TRBD2 (5 bases). From germline, CDR1 is SQVTM and CDR2 ANQGSEA. V was cut by 6 bases and J by 5 bases, with 20 bases left in between. The CDR3 extends over 14 amino acids. Written as DNA, the CDR3 is TGCAGCGTGCCTCCTGAGAGGGCAGAAGACGAGCAGTACTTG. Translation: CSVPPERAEDEQYL.

At least ten counts were recorded for this clonotype. The V gene is TRBV5-1, the J gene TRBJ2-3; tentatively, D is TRBD2 (6 bases). The germline V and J ends were trimmed by 1 base and 4 bases, with 10 bases remaining between them. CDR3 length equals 14 residues. Germline V gene sequence: CDR1 SGHRS, CDR2 YFSETQ. The DNA of the CDR3 is TGCGCCAGCAGCTTGTCGGGAGAGGCAGATACGCAGTATTTT. Translating gives CASSLSGEADTQYF.

This clonotype was counted ten times or more. This rearrangement joins TRBV4-3 to TRBJ2-1; 7 bases line up with TRBD2. Germline V gene lookup returns CDR1 LGHNA and CDR2 YSLEER. This CDR3 spans 16 amino acids. V shed 1 base, J shed 4 bases, and the junction held 7 bases outside the gene matches. As DNA, the CDR3 is TGCGCCAGCAGCCAAGGCGAGGCTAGCGGTTACAATGAGCAGTTCTTC. Translated, it gives CASSQGEASGYNEQFF.

This clonotype was detected many times. The chain has TRBV29-1 and TRBJ2-3; D ambiguous. CDR3 length: 12 amino acids. The V gene's germline CDR1 is SQVTM and CDR2 ANQGSEA. Trimming stripped 1 base from V and 1 base from J, with 3 bases between. The CDR3 loop is CSVEGGTDTQYF. DNA of the CDR3: TGCAGCGTTGAAGGGGGCACAGATACGCAGTATTTT.

J is TRBJ1-1 and V is TRBV7-9; D is unresolved. This CDR3 is built from 15 residues. Germline V gene sequence: CDR1 SEHNR, CDR2 FQNEAQ (reference sequence). Trimming left V 8 bases short and J 0 bases short, with 16 bases between. The DNA for the CDR3 is TGTGCCAGCGTCCAGATGAGTTACATGAACACTGAAGCTTTCTTT. The encoded protein is CASVQMSYMNTEAFF. The full variable domain, in which reference TRBV7-9 and TRBJ1-1 provide the parts outside the CDR3, is DTGVSQNPRHKITKRGQNVTFRCDPISEHNRLYWYRQTLGQGPEFLTYFQNEAQLEKSRLLSDRFSAERPKGSFSTLEIQRTEQGDSAMYLCASVQMSYMNTEAFFGQGTRLTVV.

The chain joins TRBV27 to TRBJ2-7; 8 nucleotides match TRBD1. Looked up from germline, CDR1 is MNHEY and CDR2 is SMNVEV (reference sequence). This CDR3 is built from 15 residues. The V gene end was trimmed by 5 bases and the J gene end by 3 bases; junction bases not matched to a gene: 9. CDR3 residues: CASSTTGQVYYEQYF. CDR3 nucleotides: TGTGCCAGCAGTACCACGGGACAGGTGTACTACGAGCAGTACTTC.

The chain couples TRBV6-2 or TRBV6-3 to TRBJ2-7, with D possibly TRBD2 on 5 matching bases. CDR3 length: 15 residues. Trimming took off 6 bases at V and 0 bases at J, with 15 bases between the two ends. The germline V gene encodes CDR1 MNHEY and CDR2 SVGEGT. CDR3 protein: CASRGSLSGSYEQYF. CDR3 nucleotide sequence: TGTGCCAGCAGGGGGAGCCTCAGCGGCTCCTACGAGCAGTACTTC.

This clonotype was recorded many times. This chain joins TRBV5-5 and TRBJ2-1; 10 bases align to TRBD1. The CDR3 covers 14 residues. With V trimmed by 5 bases and J by 6 bases, 5 bases remained unmatched. The germline V gene has CDR1 SGHKS and CDR2 YYEKEE (reference sequence). This chain's CDR3 is CASRRDRGRNEQFF. In DNA, the CDR3 is TGTGCCAGCAGGCGGGACAGGGGCCGCAATGAGCAGTTCTTC.

As regards this clonotype: The junction differs from germline at one of its ends, possibly a read error. The chain employs TRBV3-1 and TRBJ2-6; a weak D match, TRBD2 (6 bases). The CDR3 has 16 residues. Germline loops: CDR1 LGHDT, CDR2 YNNKEL (reference sequence). CDR3 protein: CATSLEGMAGANVLTF. CDR3 sequence (DNA): TGTGCCACCAGCCTGGAGGGGATGGCTGGGGCCAACGTCCTGACTTTC. Filled out from reference TRBV3-1 and TRBJ2-6, the complete variable domain reads DTAVSQTPKYLVTQMGNDKSIKCEQNLGHDTMYWYKQDSKKFLKIMFSYNNKELIINETVPNRFSPKSPDKAHLNLHINSLELGDSAVYFCATSLEGMAGANVLTFGAGSRLTVL.

This clonotype was observed a handful of times. The CDR3 sequence: CASSLEGVFTEAFF. The CDR3 region has the DNA TGCGCCAGCAGCTTGGAAGGAGTTTTCACTGAAGCTTTCTTT. The chain combines TRBV5-1 with TRBJ1-1; no firm D call. The length of the CDR3 is 14 residues. CDR1 SGHRS and CDR2 YFSETQ come from the germline V gene. With 0 bases removed from V and 4 bases from J, the gap between germline ends came to 10 bases.

The chain uses TRBV5-1 and TRBJ2-1, with 9 bases identical to TRBD2. V lost 0 bases to trimming and J lost 8 bases; unmatched junction nucleotides: 3. Germline values: CDR1 SGHRS, CDR2 YFSETQ. This CDR3 is 14 amino acids long. The CDR3 protein is CASSLGGGAYEQFF. CDR3 coding DNA: TGCGCCAGCAGCTTGGGCGGGGGGGCCTATGAGCAGTTCTTC.

There are a few counts of this clonotype. The chain is built from TRBV28 and TRBJ2-2, with TRBD2 as a possible D gene (6 bases). V lost 7 bases and J 6 bases, leaving 18 bases between the germline ends. Germline V lookup: CDR1 MDHEN, CDR2 SYDVKM. This CDR3 is 15 amino acids long. CDR3 sequence reads: CASTLGGVGPGELFF. In DNA, the CDR3 is TGTGCCAGCACTCTGGGAGGAGTCGGTCCCGGGGAGCTGTTTTTT. Drawing the rest from reference TRBV28 and TRBJ2-2, the complete variable domain is DVKVTQSSRYLVKRTGEKVFLECVQDMDHENMFWYRQDPGLGLRLIYFSYDVKMKEKGDIPEGYSVSREKKERFSLILESASTNQTSMYLCASTLGGVGPGELFFGEGSRLTVL.

This clonotype was picked up a small number of times. This sequence joins TRBV7-2 and TRBJ2-3, with D maybe TRBD1 (6 bases). The germline V gene encodes CDR1 SGHTA and CDR2 FQGNSA. V was shortened by 5 bases and J by 2 bases, with 14 bases between the two germline ends. The length of the CDR3 is 15 residues. CDR3 coding DNA: TGTGCCAGCAGCGGCCGGGACACCTTCACAGATACGCAGTATTTT. Protein product: CASSGRDTFTDTQYF. Supplemented by reference TRBV7-2 and TRBJ2-3, the full variable domain reads GAGVSQSPSNKVTEKGKDVELRCDPISGHTALYWYRQSLGQGLEFLIYFQGNSAPDKSGLPSDRFSAERTGGSVSTLTIQRTQQEDSAVYLCASSGRDTFTDTQYFGPGTRLTVL.

This clonotype was detected a few times. V is TRBV4-2 and J is TRBJ2-2, with 10 positions matching TRBD2. This CDR3 is built from 16 residues. Germline CDR1 is LGHNA and CDR2 is YNFKEQ. V shed 4 bases, J shed 4 bases, and the junction held 6 bases outside the gene matches. Here the CDR3 DNA reads TGTGCCAGCAGCCCAACTAGCGGGGCTATCACCGGGGAGCTGTTTTTT. Protein product: CASSPTSGAITGELFF.

V gene TRBV6-5 combines with J gene TRBJ1-2; maybe TRBD1 (5 bases). Germline values: CDR1 MNHEY, CDR2 SVGAGI. This CDR3 has 15 amino acids. V was shortened by 0 bases and J by 5 bases, with 13 bases between the two germline ends. For the CDR3, the DNA is TGTGCCAGCAGTTACTCGGCAGGGACGCTTTATGGCTACACCTTC. Its translation: CASSYSAGTLYGYTF.

The rearrangement joins TRBV20-1 to TRBJ1-2, with D hard to call. This CDR3 is built from 16 residues. Per germline, CDR1 DFQATT and CDR2 SNEGSKA (reference sequence). Trimming pared 6 bases from V and 0 bases from J, leaving 20 bases between. In nucleotides, the CDR3 is TGCAGTGCCCCTTACTTAAAAGTTCTAACTAACTATGGCTACACCTTC. This encodes CSAPYLKVLTNYGYTF.